The 25 T cell receptor beta chains listed next were all sequenced from one sample in a study of control samples from healthy donors and cancer patients (TCRdb year 2020). Preparation of the library involved the immunoSEQ multiplex PCR assay. TCRdb mirrors the immuneACCESS table, restricted to in-frame sequences. Some clones are absent from its copies; in checked studies, under half trace to an unresolved V gene, and the reason for the others is unknown. For this sample there are around 53,000 clones; around 90% appear just once. The ten largest clones capture more than 13% of the sample. The specimen was PBMCs. The receptors derive from a man aged 55 to 70 with head and neck cancer.

The chain has TRBV10-3 and TRBJ1-1; D gene unclear. In germline, CDR1 is ENHRY, CDR2 SYGVKD. CDR3 length: 14 residues. Trimming removed 2 bases from V and 1 base from J, with 8 bases in between. CDR3 protein: CAISEIYKNTEAFF. CDR3 coding DNA: TGTGCCATCAGTGAGATCTATAAGAACACTGAAGCTTTCTTT.

Only a few counts were recorded for this clone. The chain links TRBV5-5 to TRBJ2-1, with TRBD2 identical over 9 bases. CDR1 is SGHKS and CDR2 is YYEKEE in the germline V gene (reference sequence). J was trimmed by 8 bases and V by 8 bases; bases with no gene match: 14. This CDR3 is built from 15 residues. This CDR3 is CASTPGLATRDEQFF. The CDR3 DNA reads as TGTGCCAGTACTCCCGGACTAGCGACAAGGGATGAGCAGTTCTTC.

The V and J genes are TRBV4-3 and TRBJ2-1; unclear D gene. Germline V lookup: CDR1 LGHNA, CDR2 YSLEER. Between the trimmed V and J ends, which lost 4 bases and 7 bases, there was a span of 23 bases. The CDR3 is 17 residues long. The DNA for the CDR3 is TGCGCCAGCAGCCTATCCCTTTACGGCGGCATGCAGAATGAGCAGTTCTTC. Encoded protein: CASSLSLYGGMQNEQFF.

This clone was recorded once. This rearrangement joins TRBV29-1 to TRBJ2-7, with 7 bases fitting TRBD2. This CDR3 has 15 residues. With V trimmed by 0 bases and J by 4 bases, 9 bases remained unmatched. Germline V CDR1 and CDR2: SQVTM, ANQGSEA. In DNA form, the CDR3 reads TGCAGCGTTGAAGATCAAGGGGAGGGGCCTTACGAGCAGTACTTC. Translating it yields CSVEDQGEGPYEQYF.

This sequence joins TRBV9 and TRBJ2-1, with TRBD2 matching 8 bases. V shed 4 bases, J shed 2 bases, and the junction held 14 bases outside the gene matches. CDR1 and CDR2 from the germline V gene are SGDLS and YYNGEE. The CDR3 totals 18 residues. This chain's CDR3 is CASSSRGGVLAAYNEQFF. CDR3 nucleotide sequence: TGTGCCAGCAGCTCCCGGGGGGGGGTACTAGCGGCCTACAATGAGCAGTTCTTC. Variable domain in full (rest from reference TRBV9 and TRBJ2-1): DSGVTQTPKHLITATGQRVTLRCSPRSGDLSVYWYQQSLDQGLQFLIQYYNGEERAKGNILERFSAQQFPDLHSELNLSSLELGDSALYFCASSSRGGVLAAYNEQFFGPGTRLTVL.

This clone has a single count. This rearrangement joins TRBV27 to TRBJ2-7, with D perhaps being TRBD1 or TRBD2 (5 bases each). With 3 bases removed from V and 2 bases from J, the gap between germline ends came to 17 bases. The germline V gene has CDR1 MNHEY and CDR2 SMNVEV (reference sequence). The CDR3 covers 16 residues. For the CDR3, the DNA is TGTGCCAGCAGTTTCGGGTCGGGACCGCCACCCTACGAGCAGTACTTC. Protein product: CASSFGSGPPPYEQYF.

This sequence joins TRBV28 and TRBJ1-2; D is undetermined. This CDR3 has 12 residues. From germline, CDR1 is MDHEN and CDR2 SYDVKM. V dropped 5 bases and J dropped 5 bases, with 9 bases sitting between them. The CDR3 nucleotides read TGTGCCAGCAGTAACCAAGAGTATGGCTACACCTTC. Translation gives CASSNQEYGYTF.

In this sample, this clone turned up once. CDR3 coding DNA: TGTGCCAGTAGTATAGCCGCGGGGGGTCTATCACCCCTCCACTTT. It is translated as CASSIAAGGLSPLHF. This chain links TRBV19 with TRBJ1-6; a possible D gene is TRBD1 (5 bases). V was shortened by 1 base and J by 10 bases, with 14 bases between the two germline ends. CDR3 length equals 15 residues. Germline V gives CDR1 LNHDA, CDR2 SQIVND (reference sequence). The full variable domain, completed using reference TRBV19 and TRBJ1-6, is DGGITQSPKYLFRKEGQNVTLSCEQNLNHDAMYWYRQDPGQGLRLIYYSQIVNDFQKGDIAEGYSVSREKKESFPLTVTSAQKNPTAFYLCASSIAAGGLSPLHFGNGTRLTVT.

This chain connects TRBV29-1 to TRBJ1-2, with D hard to call. With 3 bases removed from V and 0 bases from J, the gap between germline ends came to 2 bases. CDR3 size: 11 residues. Germline CDR1 SQVTM, CDR2 ANQGSEA. CDR3 sequence (DNA): TGCAGCGTTGACTCTAACTATGGCTACACCTTC. The encoded protein is CSVDSNYGYTF.

The chain uses TRBV9 and TRBJ2-3, with D perhaps being TRBD1 or TRBD2 (5 bases each). Germline V gene data show CDR1 as SGDLS and CDR2 as YYNGEE. This CDR3 is 14 amino acids long. The V and J ends lost 4 bases and 0 bases respectively, with 9 bases between them. CDR3 in DNA: TGTGCCAGCAGCATGGGACCTAGCACAGATACGCAGTATTTT. Translated: CASSMGPSTDTQYF.

This chain joins TRBV6-1 and TRBJ2-5, with 7 bases matching TRBD1. Germline CDR1 MNHNS, CDR2 SASEGT. The junction had 7 bases not matched to a gene; V was cut back by 1 base and J by 5 bases. The CDR3 loop spans 15 amino acids. CDR3 nucleotides: TGTGCCAGCAGTGAAGGAGACAGGGATTTTGAGACCCAGTACTTC. This gives the protein CASSEGDRDFETQYF.

The rearrangement joins TRBV27 to TRBJ2-7, with D possibly being TRBD1 (6 bases). Trimming pared 3 bases from V and 2 bases from J, leaving 23 bases between. The CDR3 runs 18 residues. Per the germline V gene, CDR1 is MNHEY and CDR2 is SMNVEV (reference sequence). As DNA, the CDR3 is TGTGCCAGCAGTTTTGAGTGTGTGGTACGCTGGGGGCCCTACGAGCAGTACTTC. Its translation is CASSFECVVRWGPYEQYF.

The CDR3 reads CASSRYQGPTGELFF. CDR3 in DNA: TGTGCCAGCAGCCGCTATCAGGGACCAACCGGGGAGCTGTTTTTT. J is TRBJ2-2 and V is TRBV7-8, with D tentatively TRBD1 or TRBD2 (5 bases each). The CDR3 length is 15 residues. The V gene lost 5 bases and the J gene lost 5 bases, with 15 bases spanning the gap. The germline gives CDR1 SGHVS, CDR2 FQNEAQ.

In this sample, this clone turned up a few times. The chain has TRBV2 and TRBJ1-6; 9 nucleotides align to TRBD1. The CDR3 covers 14 residues. CDR1 SNHLY and CDR2 FYNNEI come from the germline V gene. V gave up 8 bases and J gave up 7 bases; unmatched junction bases: 6. The chain's CDR3 is CASHNRGLNSPLHF. The CDR3 DNA sequence: TGTGCCAGCCATAACAGGGGGCTGAATTCACCCCTCCACTTT. Full variable domain (remainder filled in from reference TRBV2 and TRBJ1-6): EPEVTQTPSHQVTQMGQEVILRCVPISNHLYFYWYRQILGQKVEFLVSFYNNEISEKSEIFDDQFSVERPDGSNFTLKIRSTKLEDSAMYFCASHNRGLNSPLHFGNGTRLTVT.

V gene TRBV6-5 combines with J gene TRBJ1-2; a possible D gene is TRBD1 (5 bases). Germline values: CDR1 MNHEY, CDR2 SVGAGI. V was pared by 6 bases and J by 0 bases, with 11 bases between. This CDR3 comprises 14 residues. Here the CDR3 reads CASSRATTNYGYTF. DNA for the CDR3: TGTGCCAGCAGCAGGGCCACCACTAACTATGGCTACACCTTC.

The chain is built from TRBV5-6 and TRBJ1-2, with 9 positions matching TRBD1. Germline lookup yields CDR1 SGHDT and CDR2 YYEEEE. Germline trimming cut 4 bases from V and 0 bases from J; bases unmatched to any gene: 10. The CDR3 sequence is 17 residues long. CDR3 DNA: TGTGCCAGCAGCCCAATCGTGGACAGGGGATCTAACTATGGCTACACCTTC. Residues: CASSPIVDRGSNYGYTF.

The V and J genes are TRBV5-1 and TRBJ2-6, with 9 bases identical to TRBD1. Germline V CDR1 and CDR2: SGHRS, YFSETQ. J was trimmed by 4 bases and V by 4 bases; bases with no gene match: 3. The CDR3 has 15 amino acids. CDR3 bases: TGCGCCAGCAGCGACAGGGGGATAGGGGCCAACGTCCTGACTTTC. Translating it yields CASSDRGIGANVLTF.

This rearrangement joins TRBV5-6 to TRBJ1-1; no reliable D call. CDR3 length: 16 residues. Germline V gene data show CDR1 as SGHDT and CDR2 as YYEEEE. Trimming removed 1 base at V and 1 base at J, with 14 bases between. The CDR3 DNA follows: TGTGCCAGCAGCTTGACACGGTGGGCCACGAACACTGAAGCTTTCTTT. Its protein product is CASSLTRWATNTEAFF.

The CDR3: CASSLATAANTIYF. CDR3 coding DNA: TGTGCCAGCAGCTTAGCGACAGCCGCGAACACCATATATTTT. The chain uses TRBV7-8 and TRBJ1-3; a possible D gene is TRBD1 (5 bases). The germline V and J ends were trimmed by 0 bases and 7 bases, with 10 bases remaining between them. The CDR3 loop spans 14 amino acids. Germline V gene data show CDR1 as SGHVS and CDR2 as FQNEAQ.

The chain links TRBV19 to TRBJ1-5; D is uncertain. Germline CDR1 LNHDA, CDR2 SQIVND (reference sequence). Trimming shortened V by 0 bases and J by 4 bases, and 10 bases separated the two germline ends. This CDR3 is built from 15 residues. CDR3 region: CASSIDRASNQPQHF. The CDR3, as DNA: TGTGCCAGTAGTATAGATCGGGCCAGTAATCAGCCCCAGCATTTT. The variable domain in full, with the rest retrieved from reference TRBV19 and TRBJ1-5, is DGGITQSPKYLFRKEGQNVTLSCEQNLNHDAMYWYRQDPGQGLRLIYYSQIVNDFQKGDIAEGYSVSREKKESFPLTVTSAQKNPTAFYLCASSIDRASNQPQHFGDGTRLSIL.

The rearrangement joins TRBV2 to TRBJ1-1; no clear D gene. CDR3 size: 11 residues. The ends were cut back, 6 bases at V and 5 bases at J, with 7 bases in the middle. Germline CDR1 SNHLY, CDR2 FYNNEI. CDR3 coding DNA: TGTGCCAGCAGGGAGTCTACTGAAGCTTTCTTT. Protein sequence: CASRESTEAFF.

The chain carries TRBV30 and TRBJ1-2; D is ambiguous. CDR1 GTSNPN and CDR2 SVGIG come from the germline V gene (reference sequence). The germline V and J ends were trimmed by 4 bases and 1 base, with 13 bases remaining between them. The CDR3 has 14 amino acids. CDR3: CAWTRMMINYGYTF. Here the CDR3 DNA reads TGTGCCTGGACGAGAATGATGATTAACTATGGCTACACCTTC.

The chain has TRBV6-2 or TRBV6-3 and TRBJ1-1; 10 positions match TRBD1. The CDR3 is 15 residues long. CDR1 is MNHEY and CDR2 is SVGEGT in the germline V gene. J was trimmed by 5 bases and V by 4 bases; bases with no gene match: 7. The chain's CDR3 is CASSLGQGFRTEAFF. For the CDR3, the DNA is TGTGCCAGCAGTTTGGGACAGGGGTTCCGGACTGAAGCTTTCTTT.

The rearrangement uses TRBV19 and TRBJ1-5, with 8 bases lining up with TRBD1. V was clipped by 4 bases and J by 4 bases; unmatched bases: 9. The CDR3 extends over 16 amino acids. Germline V gene lookup returns CDR1 LNHDA and CDR2 SQIVND (reference sequence). The CDR3 loop is CASSTIQGAPNQPQHF. The CDR3, as DNA: TGTGCCAGTAGTACAATTCAGGGGGCCCCTAATCAGCCCCAGCATTTT.

The CDR3 loop reads CASSPRQGTGYGYTF. As DNA, the CDR3 is TGTGCCAGCAGCCCGCGACAGGGGACGGGGTATGGCTACACCTTC. The V gene is TRBV5-8, the J gene TRBJ1-2; 8 positions agree with TRBD1. Trimming removed 4 bases from V and 5 bases from J; junction bases left unmatched: 10. The CDR3 covers 15 residues. Per germline, CDR1 SGHTS and CDR2 YDEGEE. Supplemented by reference TRBV5-8 and TRBJ1-2, the full variable domain reads EAGVTQSPTHLIKTRGQQATLRCSPISGHTSVYWYQQALGLGLQFLLWYDEGEERNRGNFPPRFSGRQFPNYSSELNVNALELEDSALYLCASSPRQGTGYGYTFGSGTRLTVV.